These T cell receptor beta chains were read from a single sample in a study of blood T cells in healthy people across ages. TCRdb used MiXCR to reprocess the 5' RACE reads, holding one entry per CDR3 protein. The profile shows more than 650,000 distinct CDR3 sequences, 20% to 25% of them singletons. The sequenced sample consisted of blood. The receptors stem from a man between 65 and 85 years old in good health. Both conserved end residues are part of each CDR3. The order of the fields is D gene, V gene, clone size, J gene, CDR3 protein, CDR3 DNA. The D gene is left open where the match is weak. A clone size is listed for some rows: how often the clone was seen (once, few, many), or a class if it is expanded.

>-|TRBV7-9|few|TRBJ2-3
CASSLTVADTQYF
TGTGCCAGCAGCCTGACAGTCGCGGATACGCAGTATTTT
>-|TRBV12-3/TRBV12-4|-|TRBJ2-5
CASSSGVAGTQYF
TGTGCCAGCAGTTCCGGCGTCGCAGGGACCCAGTACTTC
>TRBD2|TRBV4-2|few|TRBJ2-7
CASSPGGVTYEQYF
TGTGCCAGCAGCCCCGGGGGGGTAACCTACGAGCAGTACTTC
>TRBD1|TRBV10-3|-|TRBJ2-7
CAISESASQGVASYEQYF
TGTGCCATCAGTGAGTCAGCCTCACAGGGGGTTGCCTCCTACGAGCAGTACTTC
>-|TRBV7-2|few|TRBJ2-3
CASSLDMGTDTQYF
TGTGCCAGCAGCTTAGATATGGGCACAGATACGCAGTATTTT
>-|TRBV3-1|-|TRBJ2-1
CASSQDVNPPPEFF
TGTGCCAGCAGCCAAGATGTTAACCCGCCGCCGGAGTTCTTC
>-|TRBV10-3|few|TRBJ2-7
CAISEWVPAYEQYF
TGTGCCATCAGTGAATGGGTTCCGGCGTACGAGCAGTACTTC
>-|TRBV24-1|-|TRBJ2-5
CATSRTGSETQYF
TGTGCCACCAGCCGAACAGGGTCAGAGACCCAGTACTTC
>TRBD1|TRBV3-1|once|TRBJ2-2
CASSQELDRGQITGELFF
TGTGCCAGCAGCCAAGAACTGGACAGGGGGCAGATCACCGGGGAGCTGTTTTTT
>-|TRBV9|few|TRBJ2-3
CASSPGPDPDTQYF
TGTGCCAGCAGCCCCGGACCGGACCCAGATACGCAGTATTTT
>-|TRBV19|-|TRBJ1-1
CASTRRWGNTEAFF
TGTGCCAGTACCCGGAGATGGGGGAACACTGAAGCTTTCTTT
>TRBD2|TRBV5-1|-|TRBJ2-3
CASSPRTSGNTDTQYF
TGCGCCAGCAGCCCACGGACTAGCGGGAACACAGATACGCAGTATTTT
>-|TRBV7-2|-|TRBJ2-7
CASSFGAEGYEQYF
TGTGCCAGCAGCTTCGGAGCGGAGGGGTACGAGCAGTACTTC
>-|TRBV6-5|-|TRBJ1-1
CASSYSMGVAEAFF
TGTGCCAGCAGTTACTCGATGGGGGTGGCTGAAGCTTTCTTT
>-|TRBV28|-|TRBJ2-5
CATTGSRSVKTQYF
TGTGCCACTACAGGGTCGAGAAGTGTGAAGACCCAGTACTTC
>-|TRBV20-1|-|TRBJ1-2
CSVRNPLNYGYTF
TGCAGCGTCCGAAACCCATTAAACTATGGCTACACCTTC
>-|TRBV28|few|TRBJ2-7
CASLPPGTPSYEQYF
TGTGCCAGCCTTCCCCCCGGGACTCCGAGCTACGAGCAGTACTTC
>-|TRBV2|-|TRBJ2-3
CASSVVGSTDTQYF
TGTGCCAGCAGCGTCGTTGGAAGCACAGATACGCAGTATTTT
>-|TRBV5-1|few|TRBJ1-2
CASSWGDPNYGYTF
TGCGCCAGCAGCTGGGGAGATCCTAACTATGGCTACACCTTC
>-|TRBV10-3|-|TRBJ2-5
CAISDFQRVEETQYF
TGTGCCATCAGTGATTTCCAGAGGGTTGAGGAGACCCAGTACTTC
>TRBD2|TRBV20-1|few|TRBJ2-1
CSAGGGSSYNEQFF
TGCAGTGCTGGGGGGGGTAGCTCCTACAATGAGCAGTTCTTC
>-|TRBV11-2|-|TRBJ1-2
CASSLSIQGWYGYTF
TGTGCCAGCAGCTTAAGTATCCAGGGTTGGTATGGCTACACCTTC
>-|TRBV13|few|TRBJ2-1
CASSYRSSLEQFF
TGTGCCAGCAGCTACCGGAGCAGCTTGGAGCAGTTCTTC
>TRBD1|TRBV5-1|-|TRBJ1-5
CASSLEGQGDHQPQHF
TGCGCCAGCAGCTTGGAGGGACAGGGGGATCACCAGCCCCAGCATTTT
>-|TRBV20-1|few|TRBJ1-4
CSAWTVNEKLFF
TGCAGTGCATGGACAGTTAATGAAAAACTGTTTTTT
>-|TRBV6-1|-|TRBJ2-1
CASSEGTKYNEQFF
TGTGCCAGCAGTGAAGGGACCAAATACAATGAGCAGTTCTTC
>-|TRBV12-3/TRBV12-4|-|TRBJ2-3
CASSLLFFGRQETDTQYF
TGTGCCAGCAGTTTATTGTTTTTTGGACGGCAGGAAACAGATACGCAGTATTTT
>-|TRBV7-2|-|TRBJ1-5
CASSLNRAGSNQPQHF
TGTGCCAGCAGCTTAAATCGGGCAGGTAGCAATCAGCCCCAGCATTTT
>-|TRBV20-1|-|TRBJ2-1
CSALHNSYNEQFF
TGCAGTGCTCTACACAACTCCTACAATGAGCAGTTCTTC
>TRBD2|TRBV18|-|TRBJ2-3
CASAGLAGGGPDTQYF
TGTGCCAGCGCGGGACTAGCGGGAGGTGGTCCAGATACGCAGTATTTT
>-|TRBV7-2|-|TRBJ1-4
CASSARQAGNEKLFF
TGTGCCAGCAGCGCCCGACAGGCGGGAAATGAAAAACTGTTTTTT
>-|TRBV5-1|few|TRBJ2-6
CASSLENSFGANVLTF
TGCGCCAGCAGCCTGGAAAACAGTTTCGGGGCCAACGTCCTGACTTTC
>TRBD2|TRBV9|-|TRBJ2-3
CASSALAGASDTQYF
TGTGCCAGCAGCGCACTAGCGGGAGCTTCAGATACGCAGTATTTT
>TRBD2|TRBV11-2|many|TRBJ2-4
CASSLSGGGKNIQYF
TGTGCCAGCAGCTTAAGCGGGGGGGGCAAAAACATTCAGTACTTC
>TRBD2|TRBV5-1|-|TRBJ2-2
CASATSGLANTGELFF
TGCGCCAGCGCGACTAGCGGGCTCGCGAACACCGGGGAGCTGTTTTTT
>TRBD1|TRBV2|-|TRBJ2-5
CASREGQGAETQYF
TGTGCCAGCAGAGAAGGACAGGGCGCAGAGACCCAGTACTTC
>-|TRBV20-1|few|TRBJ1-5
CSARGGGVGNQPQHF
TGCAGTGCTAGAGGCGGAGGGGTGGGCAATCAGCCCCAGCATTTT
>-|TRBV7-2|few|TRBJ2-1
CASSLIRGEQFF
TGTGCCAGCAGCTTAATTAGGGGTGAGCAGTTCTTC
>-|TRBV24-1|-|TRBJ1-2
CATSDTRDRRYTF
TGTGCCACCAGTGATACTCGGGACCGCCGCTACACCTTC
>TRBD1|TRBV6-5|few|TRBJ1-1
CASKHRGANTEAFF
TGTGCCAGCAAACACAGGGGCGCGAACACTGAAGCTTTCTTT
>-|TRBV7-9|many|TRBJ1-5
CASSLTGVGEQHF
TGTGCCAGCAGTTTGACGGGGGTAGGTGAGCAGCATTTT
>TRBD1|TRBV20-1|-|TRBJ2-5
CSARDQQGAREQYF
TGCAGTGCTAGAGATCAGCAGGGGGCGAGGGAGCAGTACTTC
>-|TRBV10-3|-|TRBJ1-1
CAISESQSGRLNTEAFF
TGTGCCATCAGTGAGTCGCAAAGCGGACGGTTGAACACTGAAGCTTTCTTT
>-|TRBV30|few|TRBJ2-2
CAWSASRGELFF
TGTGCCTGGAGTGCCAGCCGAGGGGAGCTGTTTTTT
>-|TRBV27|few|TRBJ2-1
CASSFGQGSGNEQFF
TGTGCCAGCAGTTTTGGTCAGGGAAGTGGCAATGAGCAGTTCTTC
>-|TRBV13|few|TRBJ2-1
CASSLGGGGAYNEQFF
TGTGCCAGCAGCTTAGGGGGAGGGGGCGCCTACAATGAGCAGTTCTTC
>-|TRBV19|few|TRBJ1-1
CASNPDPIANTEAFF
TGTGCCAGTAATCCCGACCCCATAGCGAACACTGAAGCTTTCTTT
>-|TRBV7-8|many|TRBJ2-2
CASSRNTGELFF
TGTGCCAGCAGCCGTAACACCGGGGAGCTGTTTTTT
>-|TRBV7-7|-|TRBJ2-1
CASSGGPGVREQFF
TGTGCCAGCAGCGGGGGTCCTGGAGTCCGTGAGCAGTTCTTC
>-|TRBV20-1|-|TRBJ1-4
CSAEGFRGRGEKLFF
TGCAGTGCCGAAGGATTCCGGGGCCGTGGGGAAAAACTGTTTTTT
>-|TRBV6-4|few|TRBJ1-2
CASSNGPKETF
TGTGCCAGCAGTAATGGGCCAAAGGAGACCTTC
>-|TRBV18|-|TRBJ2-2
CASSPSGGDTGELFF
TGTGCCAGCTCACCAAGCGGCGGGGACACCGGGGAGCTGTTTTTT
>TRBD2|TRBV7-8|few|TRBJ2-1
CASSPPWGGNEQFF
TGTGCCAGCAGCCCCCCGTGGGGGGGGAATGAGCAGTTCTTC
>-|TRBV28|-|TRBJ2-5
CASSSAGIGETQCF
TGTGCCAGCAGTTCGGCGGGAATTGGGGAGACCCAGTGCTTC